This T cell receptor (beta chain) was captured in a study of PD-L1 blockade in urothelial cancer. Study in general: Blood analyses occurred 3 weeks (second dose) and 6 weeks post treatment start. A median approximately 150,000 T cells were found in blood samples. Study-wide results and caveats: When pretreatment blood TCR clonality was below the median, it predicted better survival.

The trim removed 3 bases at V and 15 bases at J, leaving 14 bases unmatched. This CDR3 is built from 15 residues. Germline assignment: CDR1 SGHVS and CDR2 FNYEAQ. Profiled with immunoSEQ multiplex PCR; TCRdb holds only in-frame clones, not every one. Of tens of thousands of clones detected, approximately 80% appear once; the ten largest clones hold 1% to 1.5%. Sample time point: pretreatment peripheral blood. Disease in patients was locally advanced or metastatic urothelial carcinoma. On this clone itself: Its antigen is unidentified.

Sequenced here: PBMCs, sampled around atezolizumab (anti-PD-L1) treatment. The sequence came from a man in his forties or fifties with urothelial cancer. The chain couples TRBV7-6 to TRBJ2-1, with TRBD2 matching 10 bases. This CDR3 is CASSLSGTSAPGLFF. DNA of the CDR3: TGTGCCAGCAGCTTGTCCGGGACTAGCGCCCCTGGTCTGTTCTTC.